The next 8 T cell receptor beta chains were all read from a single sample in a study of shared clonotypes between healthy human individuals. Repertoires were generated with immunoSEQ multiplex PCR, while TCRdb's copy carries only in-frame clones and drops some. Among around 2.1 million clones, 93% were seen once, and the ten largest hold 1.5% to 2%. Terminally differentiated effector memory CD45RA+ cells were left out of the naive CD8 fraction, which was CD45RO-negative and positively selected for CCR7. Sequencing input: naive CD8+ T cells from PBMCs. The receptors originated from a man aged 18 to 30 in good health. Some clones in this sample may be carry-over from other donors' samples.

The V gene is TRBV6-5, the J gene TRBJ1-4, with 7 bases matching TRBD1. Germline V gene data show CDR1 as MNHEY and CDR2 as SVGAGI. This CDR3 spans 14 amino acids. V lost 6 bases and J lost 3; bases outside the gene matches: 4. The CDR3 DNA sequence: TGTGCCAGCAGGAACAGGGGTCCTAATGAAAAACTGTTTTTT. Residues: CASRNRGPNEKLFF.

The rearrangement links TRBV28 to TRBJ1-2; D is uncertain. V was shortened by 1 base and J by 4 bases, with 13 bases between the two germline ends. Per germline, CDR1 MDHEN and CDR2 SYDVKM. This CDR3 contains 15 residues. CDR3 in DNA: TGTGCCAGCAGTTTATTGCGATCCGGAGGCTATGGCTACACCTTC. It yields the protein CASSLLRSGGYGYTF.

The chain combines TRBV27 with TRBJ2-7; the D gene could be TRBD1 or TRBD2 (5 bases each). With 0 bases removed from V and 0 bases from J, the gap between germline ends came to 9 bases. The germline V gene encodes CDR1 MNHEY and CDR2 SMNVEV (reference sequence). The CDR3 is 15 amino acids. CDR3 nucleotide sequence: TGTGCCAGCAGTTTATCGGGGGTTCTCTCCTACGAGCAGTACTTC. Its protein is CASSLSGVLSYEQYF.

J is TRBJ2-7 and V is TRBV28; 8 bases are a match to TRBD2. The CDR3 is 15 residues long. The J segment lost 4 bases and the V segment lost 6 bases, leaving 11 bases of the junction unmatched. CDR1 is MDHEN, CDR2 SYDVKM, per germline. CDR3 bases: TGTGCCAGCAGCTCGGGACTAGAGGTCGGATACGAGCAGTACTTC. Its protein product is CASSSGLEVGYEQYF.

Only one count was recorded for this clone. The V call is TRBV5-6, the J call TRBJ2-1; D remains ambiguous. In germline, CDR1 is SGHDT, CDR2 YYEEEE. CDR3 length equals 13 residues. V was shortened by 9 bases and J by 4 bases, with 14 bases between the two germline ends. The CDR3 DNA sequence: TGTGCCACCTCTGGGAACCTATACAATGAGCAGTTCTTC. Its protein is CATSGNLYNEQFF.

The CDR3: CATSRDQGVGYEQYF. CDR3 DNA: TGTGCCACCAGCAGAGATCAGGGCGTCGGCTACGAGCAGTACTTC. The V gene is TRBV15, the J gene TRBJ2-7, with D perhaps TRBD1 (5 bases). The length of the CDR3 is 15 residues. Trimming removed 0 bases from V and 3 bases from J, with 12 bases in between. CDR1 and CDR2 from the germline V gene are LNHNV and YYDKDF (reference sequence).

This clone was detected once. The chain recombines TRBV11-2 with TRBJ2-7; 11 bases agree with TRBD2. Trimming at V came to 5 bases and at J to 4 bases, leaving 10 bases not matched to a gene. The CDR3 has 16 residues. Germline assignment: CDR1 SGHAT and CDR2 FQNNGV. Here the CDR3 DNA reads TGTGCCAGCAGCCCCTACCCTAGCGGGAGGAGGTACGAGCAGTACTTC. It translates to CASSPYPSGRRYEQYF. Drawing the rest from reference TRBV11-2 and TRBJ2-7, the complete variable domain is EAGVAQSPRYKIIEKRQSVAFWCNPISGHATLYWYQQILGQGPKLLIQFQNNGVVDDSQLPKDRFSAERLKGVDSTLKIQPAKLEDSAVYLCASSPYPSGRRYEQYFGPGTRLTVT.

The gene calls are TRBV9 and TRBJ1-2; a weak D match, TRBD1 (6 bases). This CDR3 comprises 14 residues. The V end was cut by 5 bases, the J end by 5 bases, with 16 bases between. In germline, CDR1 is SGDLS, CDR2 YYNGEE. The CDR3 nucleotides read TGTGCCAGCAGAGGAGAGGGGGGTTCTTATGGCTACACCTTC. Residues: CASRGEGGSYGYTF.